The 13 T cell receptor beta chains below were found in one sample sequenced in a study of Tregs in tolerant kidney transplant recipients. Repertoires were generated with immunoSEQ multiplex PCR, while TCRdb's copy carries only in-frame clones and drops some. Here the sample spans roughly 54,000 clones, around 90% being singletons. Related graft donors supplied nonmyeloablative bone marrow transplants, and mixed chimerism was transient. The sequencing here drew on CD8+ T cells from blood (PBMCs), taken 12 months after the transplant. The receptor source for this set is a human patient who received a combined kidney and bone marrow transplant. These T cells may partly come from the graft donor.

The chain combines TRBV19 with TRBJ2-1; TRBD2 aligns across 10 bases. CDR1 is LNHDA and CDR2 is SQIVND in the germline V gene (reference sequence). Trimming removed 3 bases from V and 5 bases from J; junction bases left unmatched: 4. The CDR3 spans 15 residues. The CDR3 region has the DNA TGTGCCAGTAGTATGACACTAGCGGGAAACAATGAGCAGTTCTTC. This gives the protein CASSMTLAGNNEQFF.

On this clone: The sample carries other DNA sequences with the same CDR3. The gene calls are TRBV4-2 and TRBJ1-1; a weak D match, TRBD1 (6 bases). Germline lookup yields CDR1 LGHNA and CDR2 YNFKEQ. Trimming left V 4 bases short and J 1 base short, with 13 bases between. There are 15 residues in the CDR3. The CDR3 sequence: CASSPWTEKNTEAFF. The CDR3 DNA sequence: TGTGCCAGCAGCCCCTGGACAGAAAAGAACACTGAAGCTTTCTTT.

For the CDR3, the DNA is TGTGCCATCCGACCTTCCTGGGGGCCCTCGGACGAGCAGTACTTC. Its protein product is CAIRPSWGPSDEQYF. The chain employs TRBV11-2 and TRBJ2-7; maybe TRBD1 (6 bases). The CDR3 spans 15 residues. The germline V gene has CDR1 SGHAT and CDR2 FQNNGV. V lost 10 bases and J lost 5, with 24 bases in between.

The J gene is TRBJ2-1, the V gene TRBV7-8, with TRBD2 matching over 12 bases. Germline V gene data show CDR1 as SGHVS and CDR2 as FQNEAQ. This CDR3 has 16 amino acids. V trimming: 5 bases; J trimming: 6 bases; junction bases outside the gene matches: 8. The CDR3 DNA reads TGTGCCAGCAGCATCCGACTAGCGGGAGAAGGCAATGAGCAGTTCTTC. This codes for CASSIRLAGEGNEQFF.

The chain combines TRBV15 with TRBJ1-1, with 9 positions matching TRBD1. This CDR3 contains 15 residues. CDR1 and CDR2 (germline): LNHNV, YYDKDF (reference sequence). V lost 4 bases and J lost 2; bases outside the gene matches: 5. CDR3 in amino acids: CATSMDRGPNTEAFF. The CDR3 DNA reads TGTGCCACCAGCATGGACAGGGGCCCCAACACTGAAGCTTTCTTT.

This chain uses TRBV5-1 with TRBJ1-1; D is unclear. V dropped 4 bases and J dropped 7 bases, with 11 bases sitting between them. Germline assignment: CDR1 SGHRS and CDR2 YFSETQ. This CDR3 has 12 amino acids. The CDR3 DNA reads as TGCGCCAGCAGCCATCGGGAGGATGAAGCTTTCTTT. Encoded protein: CASSHREDEAFF.

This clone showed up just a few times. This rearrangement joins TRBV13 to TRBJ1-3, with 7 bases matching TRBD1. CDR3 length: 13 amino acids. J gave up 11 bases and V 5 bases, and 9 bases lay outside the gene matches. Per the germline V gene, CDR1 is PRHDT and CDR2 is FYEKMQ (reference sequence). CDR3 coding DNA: TGTGCCAGCAGCCTGACAGGGTTCGGGGCCATATATTTT. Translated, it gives CASSLTGFGAIYF.

CDR3 residues: CASSLDGRPSYNEQFF. DNA for the CDR3: TGTGCCAGCAGCTTAGACGGGAGGCCATCCTACAATGAGCAGTTCTTC. V usage is TRBV7-9 and J usage is TRBJ2-1; 7 bases are shared with TRBD2. CDR1 SEHNR and CDR2 FQNEAQ come from the germline V gene (reference sequence). CDR3 length equals 16 residues. Trimming removed 1 base from V and 1 base from J; junction bases left unmatched: 4. Filled out from reference TRBV7-9 and TRBJ2-1, the complete variable domain reads DTGVSQNPRHKITKRGQNVTFRCDPISEHNRLYWYRQTLGQGPEFLTYFQNEAQLEKSRLLSDRFSAERPKGSFSTLEIQRTEQGDSAMYLCASSLDGRPSYNEQFFGPGTRLTVL.

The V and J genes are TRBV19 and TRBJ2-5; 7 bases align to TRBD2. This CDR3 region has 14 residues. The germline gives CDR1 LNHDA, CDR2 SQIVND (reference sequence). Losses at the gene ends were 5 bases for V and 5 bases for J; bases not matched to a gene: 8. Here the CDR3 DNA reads TGTGCCAGTAGTTTGGGGGAGGGAGGTGAGACCCAGTACTTC. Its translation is CASSLGEGGETQYF. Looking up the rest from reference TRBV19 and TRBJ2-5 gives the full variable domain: DGGITQSPKYLFRKEGQNVTLSCEQNLNHDAMYWYRQDPGQGLRLIYYSQIVNDFQKGDIAEGYSVSREKKESFPLTVTSAQKNPTAFYLCASSLGEGGETQYFGPGTRLLVL.

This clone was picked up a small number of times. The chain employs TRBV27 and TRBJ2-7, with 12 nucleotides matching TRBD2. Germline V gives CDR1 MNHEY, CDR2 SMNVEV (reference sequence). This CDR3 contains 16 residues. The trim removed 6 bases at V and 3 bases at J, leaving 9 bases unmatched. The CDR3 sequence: CASRPTLAGGRYEQYF. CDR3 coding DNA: TGTGCCAGCAGACCTACCCTAGCGGGAGGGCGCTACGAGCAGTACTTC.

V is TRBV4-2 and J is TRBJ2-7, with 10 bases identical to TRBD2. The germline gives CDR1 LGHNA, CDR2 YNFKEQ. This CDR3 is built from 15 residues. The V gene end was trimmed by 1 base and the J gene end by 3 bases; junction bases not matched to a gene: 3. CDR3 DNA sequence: TGTGCCAGCAGCCAAGGAGCGGGGGGGTACTACGAGCAGTACTTC. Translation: CASSQGAGGYYEQYF.

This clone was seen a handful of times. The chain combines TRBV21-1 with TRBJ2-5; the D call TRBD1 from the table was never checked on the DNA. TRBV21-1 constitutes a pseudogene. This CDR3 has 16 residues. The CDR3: CASSKVGDIEEGTQYF. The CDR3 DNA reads TGTGCCAGCAGCAAAGTTGGGGACATCGAGGAAGGGACCCAGTACTTC.

CDR3 sequence: CTSSQEGGFTDTQYF. The CDR3 nucleotides read TGCACCAGCAGCCAAGAAGGAGGGTTCACAGATACGCAGTATTTT. V and J are TRBV1 and TRBJ2-3; the listed D gene, TRBD2, was not tested against the DNA. TRBV1 is a documented pseudogene. The CDR3 is 15 residues long.